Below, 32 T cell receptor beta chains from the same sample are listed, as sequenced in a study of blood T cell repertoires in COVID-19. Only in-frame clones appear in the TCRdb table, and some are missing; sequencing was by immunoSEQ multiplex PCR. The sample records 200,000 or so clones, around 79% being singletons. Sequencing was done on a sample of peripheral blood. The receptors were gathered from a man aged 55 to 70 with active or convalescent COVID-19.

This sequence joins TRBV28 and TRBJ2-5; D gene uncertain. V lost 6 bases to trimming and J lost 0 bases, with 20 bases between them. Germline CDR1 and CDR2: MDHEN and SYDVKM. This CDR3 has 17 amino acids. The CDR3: CASSQTPRRHYQETQYF. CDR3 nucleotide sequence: TGTGCCAGCAGCCAAACCCCCCGGCGGCACTACCAAGAGACCCAGTACTTC.

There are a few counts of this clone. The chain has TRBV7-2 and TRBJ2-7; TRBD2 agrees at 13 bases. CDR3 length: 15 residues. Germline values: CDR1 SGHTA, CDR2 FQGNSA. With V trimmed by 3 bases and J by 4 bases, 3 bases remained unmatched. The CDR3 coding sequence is TGTGCCAGCAGCTTCACTAGCGGGAGGGCATACGAGCAGTACTTC. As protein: CASSFTSGRAYEQYF.

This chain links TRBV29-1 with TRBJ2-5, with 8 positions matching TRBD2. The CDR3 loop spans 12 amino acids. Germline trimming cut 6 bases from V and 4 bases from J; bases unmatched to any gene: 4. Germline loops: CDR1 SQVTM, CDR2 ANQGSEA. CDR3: CSVGAGVETQYF. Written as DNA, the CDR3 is TGCAGCGTAGGAGCGGGAGTAGAGACCCAGTACTTC.

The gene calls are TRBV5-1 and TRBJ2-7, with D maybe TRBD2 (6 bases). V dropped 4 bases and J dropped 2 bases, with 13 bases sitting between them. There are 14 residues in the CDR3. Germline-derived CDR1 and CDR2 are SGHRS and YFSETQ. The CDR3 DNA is TGCGCCAGCAGCACGGGACCGGGGGCCTACGAGCAGTACTTC. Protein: CASSTGPGAYEQYF.

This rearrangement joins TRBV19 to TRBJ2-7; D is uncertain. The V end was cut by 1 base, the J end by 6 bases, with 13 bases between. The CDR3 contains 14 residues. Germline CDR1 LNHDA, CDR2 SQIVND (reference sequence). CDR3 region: CASSIGRSRVEQYF. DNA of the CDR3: TGTGCCAGTAGTATAGGACGGAGTAGAGTCGAGCAGTACTTC.

CDR3 sequence: CASSIDPNQPQHF. In nucleotides, the CDR3 is TGTGCCAGTAGTATAGATCCTAATCAGCCCCAGCATTTT. The chain links TRBV19 to TRBJ1-5; D gene ambiguous. Trimming stripped 0 bases from V and 4 bases from J, with 4 bases between. Per the germline V gene, CDR1 is LNHDA and CDR2 is SQIVND (reference sequence). The CDR3 has 13 residues.

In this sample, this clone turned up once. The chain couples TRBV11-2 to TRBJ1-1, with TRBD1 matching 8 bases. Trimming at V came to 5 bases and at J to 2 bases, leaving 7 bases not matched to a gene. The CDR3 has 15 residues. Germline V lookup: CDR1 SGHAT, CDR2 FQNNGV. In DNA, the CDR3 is TGTGCCAGCAGCCAGGGGGCTTGGGGAAACACTGAAGCTTTCTTT. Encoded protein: CASSQGAWGNTEAFF.

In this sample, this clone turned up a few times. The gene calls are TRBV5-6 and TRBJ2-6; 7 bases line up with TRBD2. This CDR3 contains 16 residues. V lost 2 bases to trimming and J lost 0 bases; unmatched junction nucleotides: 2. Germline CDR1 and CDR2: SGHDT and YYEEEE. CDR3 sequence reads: CASSFGRSSGANVLTF. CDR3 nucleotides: TGTGCCAGCAGCTTCGGGAGGTCCTCTGGGGCCAACGTCCTGACTTTC. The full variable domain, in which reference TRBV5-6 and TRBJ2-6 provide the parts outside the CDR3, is DAGVTQSPTHLIKTRGQQVTLRCSPKSGHDTVSWYQQALGQGPQFIFQYYEEEERQRGNFPDRFSGHQFPNYSSELNVNALLLGDSALYLCASSFGRSSGANVLTFGAGSRLTVL.

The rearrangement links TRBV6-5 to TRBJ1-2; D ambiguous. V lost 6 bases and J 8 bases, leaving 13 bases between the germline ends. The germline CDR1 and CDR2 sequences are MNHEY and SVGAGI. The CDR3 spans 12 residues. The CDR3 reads CASSSSPGGYTF. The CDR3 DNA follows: TGTGCCAGCAGCTCCTCCCCGGGAGGCTACACCTTC.

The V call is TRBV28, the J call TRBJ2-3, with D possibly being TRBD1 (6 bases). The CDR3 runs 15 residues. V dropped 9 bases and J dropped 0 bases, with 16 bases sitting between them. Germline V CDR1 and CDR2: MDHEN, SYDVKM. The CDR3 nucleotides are TGTGCCAGTCAATTTTTTCAGGGGAGCACAGATACGCAGTATTTT. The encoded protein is CASQFFQGSTDTQYF.

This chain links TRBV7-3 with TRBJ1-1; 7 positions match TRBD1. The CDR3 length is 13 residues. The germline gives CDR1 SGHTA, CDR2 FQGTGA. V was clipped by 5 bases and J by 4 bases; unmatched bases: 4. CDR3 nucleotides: TGTGCCAGCAGCGCCGACAGGGTCACTGAAGCTTTCTTT. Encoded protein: CASSADRVTEAFF.

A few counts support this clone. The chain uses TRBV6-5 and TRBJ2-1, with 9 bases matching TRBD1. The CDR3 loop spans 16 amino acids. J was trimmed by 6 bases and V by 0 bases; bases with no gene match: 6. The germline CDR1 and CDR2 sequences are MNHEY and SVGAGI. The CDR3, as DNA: TGTGCCAGCAGTTACTCAGGGACAGGGACCGGCAATGAGCAGTTCTTC. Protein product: CASSYSGTGTGNEQFF.

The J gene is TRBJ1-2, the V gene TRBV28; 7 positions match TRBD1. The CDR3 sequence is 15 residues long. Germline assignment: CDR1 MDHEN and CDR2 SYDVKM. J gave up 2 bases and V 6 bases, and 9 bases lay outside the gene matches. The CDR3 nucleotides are TGTGCCAGCAGCTCCCAAGGCAGGGGGAACTATGGCTACACCTTC. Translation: CASSSQGRGNYGYTF.

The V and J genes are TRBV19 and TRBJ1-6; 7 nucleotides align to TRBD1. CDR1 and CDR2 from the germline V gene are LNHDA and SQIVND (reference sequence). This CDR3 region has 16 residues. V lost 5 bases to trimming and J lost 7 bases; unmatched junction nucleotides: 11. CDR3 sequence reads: CASSLSRQGRNSPLHF. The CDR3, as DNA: TGTGCCAGTAGTCTCTCGAGACAGGGAAGGAATTCACCCCTCCACTTT.

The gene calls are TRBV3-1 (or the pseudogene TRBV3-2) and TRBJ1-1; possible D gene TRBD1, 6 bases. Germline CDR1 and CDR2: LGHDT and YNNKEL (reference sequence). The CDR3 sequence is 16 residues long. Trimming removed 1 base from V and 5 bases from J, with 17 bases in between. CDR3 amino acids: CASSQVPVTGRTEAFF. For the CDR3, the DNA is TGTGCCAGCAGCCAAGTCCCCGTGACAGGTAGGACTGAAGCTTTCTTT.

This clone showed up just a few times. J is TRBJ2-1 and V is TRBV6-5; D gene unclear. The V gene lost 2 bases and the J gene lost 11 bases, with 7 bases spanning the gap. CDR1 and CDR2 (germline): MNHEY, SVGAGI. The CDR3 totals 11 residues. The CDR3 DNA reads TGTGCCAGCAGTTACGTACAGAAGCAGTTCTTC. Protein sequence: CASSYVQKQFF.

This CDR3 is CATSGTTANPYEQYF. CDR3 bases: TGTGCCACCAGTGGTACGACAGCGAACCCCTACGAGCAGTACTTC. The V gene is TRBV24-1, the J gene TRBJ2-7; D may be TRBD1 (5 bases). The CDR3 runs 15 residues. Germline CDR1 and CDR2: KGHDR and SFDVKD. Trimming shortened V by 5 bases and J by 2 bases, and 15 bases separated the two germline ends.

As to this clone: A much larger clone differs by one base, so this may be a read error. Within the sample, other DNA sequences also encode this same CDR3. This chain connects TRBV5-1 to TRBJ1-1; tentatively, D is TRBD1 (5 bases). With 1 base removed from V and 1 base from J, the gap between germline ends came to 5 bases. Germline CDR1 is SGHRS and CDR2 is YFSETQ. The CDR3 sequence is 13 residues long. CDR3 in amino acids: CASSLTGNTEAFF. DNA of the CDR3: TGCGCCAGCAGCTTGACAGGGAACACTGAAGCTTTCTTT.

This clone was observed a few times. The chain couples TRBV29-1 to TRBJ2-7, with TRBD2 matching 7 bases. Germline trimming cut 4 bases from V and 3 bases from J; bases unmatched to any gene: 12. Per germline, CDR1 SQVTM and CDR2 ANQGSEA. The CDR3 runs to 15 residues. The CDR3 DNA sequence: TGCAGCGTTGCAGCACCTAGCGGCGCCTTCTACGAGCAGTACTTC. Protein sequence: CSVAAPSGAFYEQYF.

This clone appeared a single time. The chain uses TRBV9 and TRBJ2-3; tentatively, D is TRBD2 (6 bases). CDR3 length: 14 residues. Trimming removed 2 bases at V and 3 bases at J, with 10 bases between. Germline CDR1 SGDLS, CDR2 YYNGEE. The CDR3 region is CASSVPGVTDTQYF. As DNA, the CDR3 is TGTGCCAGCAGCGTGCCGGGGGTGACAGATACGCAGTATTTT.

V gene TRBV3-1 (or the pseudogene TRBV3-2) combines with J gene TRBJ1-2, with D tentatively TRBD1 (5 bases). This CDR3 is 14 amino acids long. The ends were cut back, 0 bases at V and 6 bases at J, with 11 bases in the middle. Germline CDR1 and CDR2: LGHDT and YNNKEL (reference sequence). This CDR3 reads CASSQDVRANGYTF. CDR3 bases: TGTGCCAGCAGCCAAGACGTCAGGGCCAATGGCTACACCTTC.

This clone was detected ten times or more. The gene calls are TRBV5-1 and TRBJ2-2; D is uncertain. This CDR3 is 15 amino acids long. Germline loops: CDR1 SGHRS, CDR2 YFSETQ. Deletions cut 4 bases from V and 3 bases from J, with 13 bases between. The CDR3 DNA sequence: TGCGCCAGCAGCCCAGACCCCCGGGACACCGGGGAGCTGTTTTTT. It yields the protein CASSPDPRDTGELFF.

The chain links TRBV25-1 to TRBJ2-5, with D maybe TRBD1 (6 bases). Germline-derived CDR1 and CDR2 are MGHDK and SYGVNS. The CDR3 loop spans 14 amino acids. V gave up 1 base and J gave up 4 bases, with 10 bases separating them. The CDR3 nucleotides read TGTGCCAGCAGTGAATGGGAAGGGGGAGAGACCCAGTACTTC. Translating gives CASSEWEGGETQYF.

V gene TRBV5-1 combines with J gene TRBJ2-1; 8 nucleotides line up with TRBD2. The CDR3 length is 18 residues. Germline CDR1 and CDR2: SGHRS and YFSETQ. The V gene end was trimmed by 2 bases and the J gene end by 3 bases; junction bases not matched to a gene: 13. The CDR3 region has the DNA TGCGCCAGCAGCTTAATACCCATAGCGGGACACTACTACAATGAGCAGTTCTTC. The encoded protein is CASSLIPIAGHYYNEQFF.

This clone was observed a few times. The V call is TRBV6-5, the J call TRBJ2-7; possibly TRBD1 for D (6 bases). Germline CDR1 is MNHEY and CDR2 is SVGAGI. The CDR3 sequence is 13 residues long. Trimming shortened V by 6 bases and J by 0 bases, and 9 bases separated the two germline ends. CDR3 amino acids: CASSRTVSYEQYF. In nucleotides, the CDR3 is TGTGCCAGCAGCAGGACAGTCTCCTACGAGCAGTACTTC.

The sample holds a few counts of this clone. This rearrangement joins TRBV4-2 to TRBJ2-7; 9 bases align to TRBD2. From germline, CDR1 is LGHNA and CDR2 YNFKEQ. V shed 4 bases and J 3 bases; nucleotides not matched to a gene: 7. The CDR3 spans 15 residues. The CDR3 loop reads CASSPTSGEHYEQYF. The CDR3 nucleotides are TGTGCCAGCAGCCCGACTAGCGGTGAACACTACGAGCAGTACTTC.

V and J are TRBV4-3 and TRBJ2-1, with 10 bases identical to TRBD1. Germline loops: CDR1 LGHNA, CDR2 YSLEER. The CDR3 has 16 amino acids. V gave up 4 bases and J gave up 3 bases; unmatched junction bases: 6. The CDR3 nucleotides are TGCGCCAGCAGCCGTCGACAGGGGGCCCGCTACAATGAGCAGTTCTTC. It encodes CASSRRQGARYNEQFF.

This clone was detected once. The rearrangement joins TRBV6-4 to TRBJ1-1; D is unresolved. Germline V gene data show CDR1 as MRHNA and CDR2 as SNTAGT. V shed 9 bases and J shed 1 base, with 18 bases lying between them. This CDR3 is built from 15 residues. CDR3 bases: TGTGCCAGACCGCTAGCAGTAAGTAAGAACACTGAAGCTTTCTTT. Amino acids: CARPLAVSKNTEAFF.

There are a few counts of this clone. CDR3 in amino acids: CASSPSGIYSNQPQHF. The CDR3 coding sequence is TGTGCCAGCAGTCCATCCGGGATCTATAGCAATCAGCCCCAGCATTTT. The rearrangement links TRBV28 to TRBJ1-5; no reliable D call. Trimming stripped 5 bases from V and 0 bases from J, with 14 bases between. Germline loops: CDR1 MDHEN, CDR2 SYDVKM. This CDR3 is 16 amino acids long.

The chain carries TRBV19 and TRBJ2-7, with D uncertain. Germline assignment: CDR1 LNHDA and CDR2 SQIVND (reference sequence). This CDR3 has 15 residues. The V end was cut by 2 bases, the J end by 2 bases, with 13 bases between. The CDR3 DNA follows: TGTGCCAGTAGTATAAGCCCCGGGTCCCCCTACGAGCAGTACTTC. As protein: CASSISPGSPYEQYF.

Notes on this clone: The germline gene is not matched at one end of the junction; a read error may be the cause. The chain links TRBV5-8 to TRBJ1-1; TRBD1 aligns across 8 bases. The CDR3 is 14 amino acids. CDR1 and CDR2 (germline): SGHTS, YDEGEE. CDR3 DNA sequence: TGTGCCAGCAGCTCCCTAATAGGGGGACAGGTAAACCACTTT. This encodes CASSSLIGGQVNHF.

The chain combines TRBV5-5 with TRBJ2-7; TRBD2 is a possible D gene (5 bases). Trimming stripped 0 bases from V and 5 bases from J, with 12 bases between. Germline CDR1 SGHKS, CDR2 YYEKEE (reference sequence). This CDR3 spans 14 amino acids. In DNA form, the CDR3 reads TGTGCCAGCAGCTTGGCCGAGGGCAACCACGAGCAGTACTTC. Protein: CASSLAEGNHEQYF.